The 20 T cell receptor beta chains in this list originate from one sample, sequenced in a study of T cells after yellow fever vaccination. TCRdb fed the 5' RACE reads into MiXCR, producing one record per CDR3 protein. The table includes under 350,000 distinct CDR3 sequences, about 4% detected once. The material was PBMCs, obtained 5 days after the yellow fever booster vaccination. The receptors here all came from a man younger than 35 who received the YFV17D yellow fever vaccine.

The V call is TRBV7-2, the J call TRBJ1-2; D might be TRBD1 (5 bases). The germline gives CDR1 SGHTA, CDR2 FQGNSA. The CDR3 runs to 14 residues. The V end was cut by 4 bases, the J end by 4 bases, with 13 bases between. This chain's CDR3 is CASSSNMGGYGYTF. The CDR3 region has the DNA TGTGCCAGCAGCTCGAATATGGGGGGCTATGGCTACACCTTC.

The genes are TRBV5-1 and TRBJ2-5; D not resolved. Germline CDR1 SGHRS, CDR2 YFSETQ. Trimming shortened V by 1 base and J by 1 base, and 11 bases separated the two germline ends. CDR3 size: 15 residues. In DNA, the CDR3 is TGCGCCAGCAGCTTGAATAGTCTGGGCCAAGAGACCCAGTACTTC. This translates into CASSLNSLGQETQYF.

The sample holds a few counts of this clonotype. The chain links TRBV4-3 to TRBJ1-2; 7 bases fit TRBD1. Germline assignment: CDR1 LGHNA and CDR2 YSLEER. Trimming at V came to 5 bases and at J to 8 bases, leaving 5 bases not matched to a gene. The CDR3 is 12 amino acids. DNA of the CDR3: TGCGCCAGCAGCGGTGACAGGGCGGGCTACACCTTC. Amino acid sequence: CASSGDRAGYTF.

The rearrangement uses TRBV7-2 and TRBJ2-2; 9 nucleotides align to TRBD2. Losses at the gene ends were 2 bases for V and 6 bases for J; bases not matched to a gene: 1. Looked up from germline, CDR1 is SGHTA and CDR2 is FQGNSA. This CDR3 has 14 residues. As DNA, the CDR3 is TGTGCCAGCAGCTTACCTAGCGGGGCCGGGGAGCTGTTTTTT. Its protein product is CASSLPSGAGELFF.

The V gene is TRBV5-4, the J gene TRBJ2-5; D gene uncertain. CDR1 is SGHNT, CDR2 YYREEE, per germline (reference sequence). The CDR3 length is 12 residues. V lost 3 bases and J 4 bases, leaving 7 bases between the germline ends. CDR3 sequence (DNA): TGTGCCAGCAGCTATGACACAGAGACCCAGTACTTC. Amino acids: CASSYDTETQYF.

In DNA form, the CDR3 reads TGTGCCAGCAGCCTAGGCCGGGAGCAAGCAGATACGCAGTATTTT. The encoded protein is CASSLGREQADTQYF. The chain is built from TRBV28 and TRBJ2-3; perhaps TRBD2 as D (6 bases). Germline V lookup: CDR1 MDHEN, CDR2 SYDVKM. V dropped 6 bases and J dropped 4 bases, with 17 bases sitting between them. This CDR3 spans 15 amino acids.

This clonotype was seen at least ten times. The genes are TRBV20-1 and TRBJ2-7; unclear D gene. Per the germline V gene, CDR1 is DFQATT and CDR2 is SNEGSKA (reference sequence). The CDR3 runs 11 residues. Trimming left V 4 bases short and J 7 bases short, with 11 bases between. CDR3 region: CSATVWGEQYV. The CDR3 DNA reads as TGCAGTGCTACGGTCTGGGGTGAGCAGTACGTC.

This sequence joins TRBV19 and TRBJ2-7; TRBD1 agrees at 8 bases. Germline lookup yields CDR1 LNHDA and CDR2 SQIVND (reference sequence). The CDR3 sequence is 14 residues long. The trim removed 5 bases at V and 7 bases at J, leaving 10 bases unmatched. The DNA of the CDR3 is TGTGCCAGTAGTGAACGGGACAGGCCGAGGGAGCAGTACTTC. It codes for CASSERDRPREQYF.

V gene TRBV28 combines with J gene TRBJ1-6; 7 positions match TRBD1. J was trimmed by 7 bases and V by 6 bases; bases with no gene match: 9. Germline V gene lookup returns CDR1 MDHEN and CDR2 SYDVKM. CDR3 size: 15 residues. The CDR3 DNA reads as TGTGCCAGCAGCCCCGGCTCAGGGGGGAATTCACCCCTCCACTTT. This gives the protein CASSPGSGGNSPLHF.

This rearrangement joins TRBV20-1 to TRBJ1-2; D is uncertain. The CDR3 length is 16 residues. Per germline, CDR1 DFQATT and CDR2 SNEGSKA (reference sequence). The germline V and J ends were trimmed by 2 bases and 0 bases, with 16 bases remaining between them. The CDR3 spells CSARPGNRRANYGYTF. CDR3 coding DNA: TGCAGTGCTAGACCCGGAAACAGACGAGCTAACTATGGCTACACCTTC.

The V and J genes are TRBV7-6 and TRBJ1-1; 11 bases match TRBD1. V lost 2 bases, J lost 5 bases, and 10 bases stayed unmatched. Germline loops: CDR1 SGHVS, CDR2 FNYEAQ. This CDR3 is 17 amino acids long. The CDR3 protein is CASSLSKPGQGETEAFF. CDR3 coding DNA: TGTGCCAGCAGCTTATCCAAACCGGGACAGGGGGAAACTGAAGCTTTCTTT.

The V call is TRBV5-4, the J call TRBJ1-6; D perhaps matches TRBD1 (6 bases). The CDR3 totals 12 residues. V shed 5 bases and J shed 10 bases, with 10 bases lying between them. CDR1 and CDR2 (germline): SGHNT, YYREEE (reference sequence). The CDR3 protein is CASSRDTSPLHF. The CDR3, as DNA: TGTGCCAGCAGTCGGGACACATCACCCCTCCACTTT.

The chain couples TRBV7-8 to TRBJ2-7; D is possibly TRBD1 (5 bases). The CDR3 runs to 15 residues. The V and J ends lost 1 base and 6 bases respectively, with 16 bases between them. The germline V gene encodes CDR1 SGHVS and CDR2 FQNEAQ. The CDR3 DNA sequence: TGTGCCAGCAGCTTAGAAGGGGCGCTCAGGCTCGAGCAGTACTTC. Its protein is CASSLEGALRLEQYF.

This clonotype was detected many times. The CDR3 nucleotides are TGTGCCAGCAGCTTACGCGGGGACGAGACCCAGTACTTC. Translating gives CASSLRGDETQYF. The genes are TRBV7-2 and TRBJ2-5; D is possibly TRBD2 (6 bases). Germline CDR1 SGHTA, CDR2 FQGNSA. V lost 2 bases, J lost 5 bases, and 9 bases lay in between. This CDR3 is built from 13 residues.

This clonotype was detected a few times. The V and J genes are TRBV5-1 and TRBJ2-5, with 9 bases that match TRBD1. Germline assignment: CDR1 SGHRS and CDR2 YFSETQ. The J segment lost 0 bases and the V segment lost 3 bases, leaving 3 bases of the junction unmatched. The CDR3 has 15 amino acids. CDR3 nucleotides: TGCGCCAGCAGCTCACAGGGGGCGTACCAAGAGACCCAGTACTTC. Translation: CASSSQGAYQETQYF.

This chain uses TRBV7-2 with TRBJ1-2; tentative D call: TRBD1 (6 bases). The CDR3 length is 15 residues. Germline CDR1 and CDR2: SGHTA and FQGNSA. V lost 0 bases, J lost 5 bases, and 13 bases lay in between. This CDR3 reads CASSLAALQGYGYTF. DNA of the CDR3: TGTGCCAGCAGCTTAGCGGCTCTACAGGGTTATGGCTACACCTTC.

This clonotype was counted only a few times. The chain is built from TRBV29-1 and TRBJ2-1; 14 bases align to TRBD2. This CDR3 has 17 residues. V trimming: 5 bases; J trimming: 6 bases; junction bases outside the gene matches: 12. Germline values: CDR1 SQVTM, CDR2 ANQGSEA. The CDR3 spells CSVSGTSGGGPLNEQFF. CDR3 sequence (DNA): TGCAGCGTTTCCGGGACTAGCGGGGGTGGGCCCCTCAATGAGCAGTTCTTC.

The V and J genes are TRBV4-3 and TRBJ2-1, with D possibly matching TRBD2 (7 bases). Trimming left V 4 bases short and J 8 bases short, with 18 bases between. Germline V gene sequence: CDR1 LGHNA, CDR2 YSLEER. The CDR3 consists of 15 residues. For the CDR3, the DNA is TGCGCCAGCAGCCTCCAAGGGGGGGGGCAGGATGAGCAGTTCTTC. Translating gives CASSLQGGGQDEQFF.

This clonotype was recorded many times. The chain combines TRBV5-1 with TRBJ2-7, with TRBD1 matching 7 bases. The CDR3 length is 13 residues. Germline V gives CDR1 SGHRS, CDR2 YFSETQ. The J segment lost 4 bases and the V segment lost 4 bases, leaving 5 bases of the junction unmatched. CDR3 loop: CASSPTGVYEQYV. As DNA, the CDR3 is TGCGCCAGCAGCCCTACAGGGGTTTACGAGCAGTACGTC.

V is TRBV4-1 and J is TRBJ1-5, with TRBD1 as a possible D gene (6 bases). The ends were cut back, 1 base at V and 0 bases at J, with 7 bases in the middle. CDR3 length: 15 residues. The germline V gene has CDR1 MGHRA and CDR2 YSYEKL. CDR3 sequence (DNA): TGCGCCAGCAGCCAAGGACAGGTTAGCAATCAGCCCCAGCATTTT. Its translation: CASSQGQVSNQPQHF.